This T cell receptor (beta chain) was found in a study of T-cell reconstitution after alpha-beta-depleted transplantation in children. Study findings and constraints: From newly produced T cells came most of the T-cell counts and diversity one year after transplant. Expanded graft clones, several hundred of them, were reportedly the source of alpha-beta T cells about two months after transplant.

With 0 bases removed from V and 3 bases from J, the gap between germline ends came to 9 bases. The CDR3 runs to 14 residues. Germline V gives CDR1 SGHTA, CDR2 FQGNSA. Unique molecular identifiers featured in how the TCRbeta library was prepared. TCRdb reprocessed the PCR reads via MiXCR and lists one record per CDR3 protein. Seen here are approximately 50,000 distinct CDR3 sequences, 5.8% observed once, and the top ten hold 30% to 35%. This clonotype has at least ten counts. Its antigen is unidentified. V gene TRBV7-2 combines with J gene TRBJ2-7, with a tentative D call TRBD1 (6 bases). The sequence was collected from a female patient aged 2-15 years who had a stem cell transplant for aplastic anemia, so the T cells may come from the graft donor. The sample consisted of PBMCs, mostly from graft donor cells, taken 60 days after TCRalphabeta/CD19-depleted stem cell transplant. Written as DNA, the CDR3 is TGTGCCAGCAGCTTAGCGAGGGGGAACTACGAGCAGTACTTC. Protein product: CASSLARGNYEQYF. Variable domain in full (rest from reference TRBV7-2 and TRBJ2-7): GAGVSQSPSNKVTEKGKDVELRCDPISGHTALYWYRQSLGQGLEFLIYFQGNSAPDKSGLPSDRFSAERTGGSVSTLTIQRTQQEDSAVYLCASSLARGNYEQYFGPGTRLTVT.